These T cell receptor beta chains were read from a single sample in a study of CD8 T cells in Susac syndrome. TCRdb called the immunoSEQ multiplex PCR reads again in MiXCR, with one record for every CDR3 protein. The sample lists about 160,000 distinct CDR3 sequences; around 93% were seen once. Sequences were obtained from CD4+ T cells from PBMCs. The receptors derive from a human donor in good health. Both conserved end residues are part of each CDR3. Each record gives: D gene, J gene, clone size, V gene, CDR3 DNA, CDR3 protein. D genes are given only for firm matches. Part of the rows lack a size; the others show once, few, many or a class for expanded clones.

D gene: TRBD2; J gene: TRBJ2-3; clone size: .; V gene: TRBV9; CDR3 DNA: TGTGCCAGCAGCGTAGAACTAGCGGAACGGTTATACGGGCAGTATTTT; CDR3 protein: CASSVELAERLYGQYF
D gene: .; J gene: TRBJ1-6; clone size: .; V gene: TRBV12-3/TRBV12-4; CDR3 DNA: TGTGCCAGCAGTTCGGTCACCTTGAATTCACCCCTCCACTTT; CDR3 protein: CASSSVTLNSPLHF
D gene: TRBD1; J gene: TRBJ2-2; clone size: once; V gene: TRBV4-1; CDR3 DNA: TGCGCCAGCAGCGCGCCCGGGACAGCGAACACCGGGGAGCTGTTTTTT; CDR3 protein: CASSAPGTANTGELFF
D gene: .; J gene: TRBJ2-1; clone size: .; V gene: TRBV7-3; CDR3 DNA: TGTGCCAGCAGGTCCTCGGGGGGCGAGCAGTTCTTC; CDR3 protein: CASRSSGGEQFF
D gene: .; J gene: TRBJ1-1; clone size: .; V gene: TRBV3-1; CDR3 DNA: TGTGCCAGCTCTGGACAACGACTTTTATCTGAAGCTTTCTTT; CDR3 protein: CASSGQRLLSEAFF
D gene: .; J gene: TRBJ1-1; clone size: .; V gene: TRBV7-2; CDR3 DNA: TGTGCCAGCAGCTTATCTCTCGGACTCACTGAAGCTTTCTTT; CDR3 protein: CASSLSLGLTEAFF
D gene: TRBD2; J gene: TRBJ2-3; clone size: .; V gene: TRBV24-1; CDR3 DNA: TGTGCCACTTCTCCGGGGGGGGGCACAGATACGCAGTATTTT; CDR3 protein: CATSPGGGTDTQYF
D gene: .; J gene: TRBJ1-1; clone size: .; V gene: TRBV21-1; CDR3 DNA: TGTGCCAGCAGCCCCGAGGAAGCTTTCTTT; CDR3 protein: CASSPEEAFF
D gene: TRBD1; J gene: TRBJ1-1; clone size: .; V gene: TRBV23-1; CDR3 DNA: TGCGCCAGCAGTCAATCGATTTTTAAGGGGGCGAACACTGAAGCTTTCTTT; CDR3 protein: CASSQSIFKGANTEAFF
D gene: .; J gene: TRBJ2-1; clone size: once; V gene: TRBV5-5; CDR3 DNA: TGTGCCAGCAGCATAGGCCCCGAGGGGGGGGGCAATGAGCAGTTCTTC; CDR3 protein: CASSIGPEGGGNEQFF
D gene: .; J gene: TRBJ2-1; clone size: few; V gene: TRBV29-1; CDR3 DNA: TGCAGCGTTGTGCGGGGCGGCGACAATGAGCAGTTCTTC; CDR3 protein: CSVVRGGDNEQFF
D gene: .; J gene: TRBJ1-1; clone size: .; V gene: TRBV18; CDR3 DNA: TGTGCCAGCTCACAACAGGGAACTGAAGCTTTCTTT; CDR3 protein: CASSQQGTEAFF
D gene: .; J gene: TRBJ1-5; clone size: once; V gene: TRBV24-1; CDR3 DNA: TGTGCCACCAGTGCCGCGAATTCTGGGCCCCAGCATTTT; CDR3 protein: CATSAANSGPQHF
D gene: .; J gene: TRBJ1-1; clone size: few; V gene: TRBV5-1; CDR3 DNA: TGCGCCAGCAGCTTGGGAGTCCGACCGACTGAAGCTTTCTTT; CDR3 protein: CASSLGVRPTEAFF
D gene: .; J gene: TRBJ2-5; clone size: .; V gene: TRBV29-1; CDR3 DNA: TGCAGCGTTGAAGCGGGATCGGAGACCCAGTACTTC; CDR3 protein: CSVEAGSETQYF
D gene: .; J gene: TRBJ2-7; clone size: .; V gene: TRBV20-1; CDR3 DNA: TGCAGTGCTAGCGCGGAGAGGGTAGCGCCCGAGCAGTACTTC; CDR3 protein: CSASAERVAPEQYF
D gene: .; J gene: TRBJ2-1; clone size: .; V gene: TRBV9; CDR3 DNA: TGTGCCAGCAGCGTAACGTTATACAATGAGCAGTTCTTC; CDR3 protein: CASSVTLYNEQFF
D gene: .; J gene: TRBJ1-6; clone size: .; V gene: TRBV5-1; CDR3 DNA: TGCGCCAGCAGCCCCCGATCGACGGTGGAAGACTATAATTCACCCCTCCACTTT; CDR3 protein: CASSPRSTVEDYNSPLHF
D gene: .; J gene: TRBJ2-7; clone size: .; V gene: TRBV4-1; CDR3 DNA: TGCGCCAGCAGCCAAGACGCGACATTAGCCTACGAGCAGTACTTC; CDR3 protein: CASSQDATLAYEQYF
D gene: TRBD1; J gene: TRBJ2-7; clone size: .; V gene: TRBV7-2; CDR3 DNA: TGTGCCAGCAGCTTATCAGGACAGGGTGACGAGCAGTACTTC; CDR3 protein: CASSLSGQGDEQYF
D gene: TRBD1; J gene: TRBJ1-2; clone size: .; V gene: TRBV4-1; CDR3 DNA: TGCGCCAGCAGCCAAAACAGGGGAAACTATGGCTACACCTTC; CDR3 protein: CASSQNRGNYGYTF
D gene: .; J gene: TRBJ1-3; clone size: once; V gene: TRBV18; CDR3 DNA: TGTGCCAGCTCAAAGGGGACGGTGGACTCTGGAAACACCATATATTTT; CDR3 protein: CASSKGTVDSGNTIYF
D gene: .; J gene: TRBJ1-5; clone size: .; V gene: TRBV20-1; CDR3 DNA: TGCAGTGCTAGAGAGGGAAGGCACGTTAGCAATCAGCCCCAGCATTTT; CDR3 protein: CSAREGRHVSNQPQHF
D gene: .; J gene: TRBJ1-2; clone size: .; V gene: TRBV29-1; CDR3 DNA: TGCAGCTCCCAGGAGAACTATGGCTACACCTTC; CDR3 protein: CSSQENYGYTF